This entry lists 2 T cell receptor beta chains sequenced from one sample in a study of shared clonotypes between healthy human individuals. TCRdb's table, derived via immunoSEQ multiplex PCR, lists solely in-frame clones and lacks some. The sample includes under 1,100,000 clones, approximately 80% seen only once; the top ten take around 0.6%. Sequenced sample: memory CD4+ T cells from PBMCs. Documented subset: CD45RA-negative fraction. All receptors derive from a man between 18 and 35 years old in good health. Some clones in this sample may be carry-over from other donors' samples.

This clone was picked up a small number of times. The V call is TRBV7-9, the J call TRBJ2-1, with D possibly called TRBD1 or TRBD2 (6 bases each). V lost 3 bases to trimming and J lost 16 bases, with 16 bases between them. The CDR3 sequence is 12 residues long. Germline lookup yields CDR1 SEHNR and CDR2 FQNEAQ (reference sequence). The CDR3 DNA reads TGTGCCAGCAGCTTGGAGGGGACACACCATTTCTTC. This gives the protein CASSLEGTHHFF.

This clone was seen just once. This chain links TRBV25-1 with TRBJ2-5; the D gene is possibly TRBD2 (7 bases). V was shortened by 3 bases and J by 5 bases, with 16 bases between the two germline ends. CDR1 MGHDK and CDR2 SYGVNS come from the germline V gene. There are 15 residues in the CDR3. CDR3 region: CASSEGRGKGETQYF. CDR3 nucleotides: TGTGCCAGCAGTGAGGGGAGGGGGAAGGGGGAGACCCAGTACTTC.